This TCR beta chain is drawn from a study of blood T cells in healthy people across ages. Only a few counts were recorded for this clonotype. A sample-barcoded 5' primer and a J-beta primer mix were used in a second PCR of roughly 7 to 11 cycles. Each CDR3 protein is one row after TCRdb ran MiXCR on the 5' RACE reads. Of over a million distinct CDR3 sequences listed, around 59% are singletons. Trimming stripped 8 bases from V and 5 bases from J, with 9 bases between. The CDR3 totals 11 residues. Germline CDR1 MNHEY, CDR2 SMNVEV (reference sequence). The receptor comes from a man between 18 and 35 years old in good health. The material sequenced was blood. The V call is TRBV27, the J call TRBJ2-5; D not certain. The CDR3 is CASASAETQYF. The CDR3 bases are TGTGCCAGCGCGAGTGCGGAGACCCAGTACTTC.